The following is a T cell receptor beta chain sequence with its context. The repertoire was sequenced with immunoSEQ multiplex PCR; TCRdb's copy has only in-frame clones and lacks some. The repertoire has 90,000 to 100,000 clones, around 87% of them found once; the top ten carry over 15%. This sample is part of a study of blood T cell repertoires in COVID-19. Looked up from germline, CDR1 is SGHTA and CDR2 is FQGNSA. Trimming removed 2 bases from V and 4 bases from J, with 11 bases in between. This CDR3 has 14 residues. Material for sequencing was peripheral blood. The sequence was collected from a human donor in a cohort sampled during active COVID-19. V usage is TRBV7-2 and J usage is TRBJ1-1, with no clear D. The chain's CDR3 is CASSLISRFTEAFF. In nucleotides, the CDR3 is TGTGCCAGCAGCTTAATCTCTCGGTTCACTGAAGCTTTCTTT.